The clone carrying this TCR beta chain was counted many times. The antigen is unknown. Trimming took 6 bases from V and 8 from J, leaving 14 bases between them. This CDR3 spans 13 amino acids. Quantitative barcoded 5'-RACE was used to prepare TCR beta libraries. TCRdb re-called the 5' RACE reads with MiXCR, one entry per CDR3 protein. The sample includes about 90,000 distinct CDR3 sequences, roughly 9% of them seen just once. This specimen comes from a study of CD8 T cells in ankylosing spondylitis. Study results and caveats: Blood of patients with ankylosing spondylitis appeared to be characterized by a TCR beta motif of roughly eight highly homologous variants. Past research had described some motif variants in reactive arthritis synovial fluid and blood. Clones linked to the disease showed a CD8+ phenotype. They occurred at relatively low frequencies in peripheral blood. There was reportedly significant enrichment of clones that were disease-linked in matched ankylosing spondylitis synovial fluid.

This chain joins TRBV12-3 or TRBV12-4 and TRBJ2-1, with unresolved D. The receptor comes from a male donor with ankylosing spondylitis. The sequencing input was blood, either unsorted or a sorted T cell fraction (not recorded which). The CDR3 region has the DNA TGTGCCAGCAGCTCGGGTCTGGGCGATGAGCAGTTCTTC. Amino acids: CASSSGLGDEQFF.